Below, 6 T cell receptor beta chains from the same sample are listed, as sequenced in a study of blood T cells in healthy people across ages. A J-beta primer mix and a sample-barcoded 5' primer were used in a second PCR of roughly 6 to 12 cycles. TCRdb independently ran MiXCR on the 5' RACE reads; one entry per CDR3 protein. This repertoire shows some 1.4 million distinct CDR3 sequences, about 43% found once; its top ten account for 7% to 9.5%. Material: blood. The origin of the receptors is a woman in her late teens or twenties in good health.

This clonotype was observed a handful of times. The chain has TRBV11-2 and TRBJ2-7, with 8 bases aligning to TRBD1. The V segment lost 1 base and the J segment 1 base; nucleotides outside the gene matches: 21. The CDR3 is 21 residues long. From germline, CDR1 is SGHAT and CDR2 FQNNGV. CDR3 residues: CASSLGPQLRTGTKTSYEQYF. The CDR3 DNA follows: TGTGCCAGCAGCTTAGGTCCACAATTGCGGACAGGGACGAAGACTTCCTACGAGCAGTACTTC.

This sequence joins TRBV29-1 and TRBJ2-1; 7 positions match TRBD2. There are 14 residues in the CDR3. The V gene end was trimmed by 6 bases and the J gene end by 13 bases; junction bases not matched to a gene: 18. The germline CDR1 and CDR2 sequences are SQVTM and ANQGSEA. The CDR3 DNA follows: TGCAGCGTGGGATTGGCGGGAGAGGGAGAGACCCAGTTCTTC. Its protein is CSVGLAGEGETQFF.

The CDR3 nucleotides read TGCGCCAGCAGCCAATCGCGGGTTAGCGCAGATACGCAGTATTTT. Translated, it gives CASSQSRVSADTQYF. The chain joins TRBV4-1 to TRBJ2-3; a possible D gene is TRBD2 (5 bases). Germline V gene data show CDR1 as MGHRA and CDR2 as YSYEKL. V was cut by 2 bases and J by 4 bases, with 13 bases left in between. The CDR3 contains 15 residues.

In this sample, this clonotype turned up a few times. The genes are TRBV27 and TRBJ1-2; possibly TRBD1 for D (5 bases). Germline V lookup: CDR1 MNHEY, CDR2 SMNVEV (reference sequence). The ends were cut back, 4 bases at V and 0 bases at J, with 12 bases in the middle. This CDR3 is 15 amino acids long. The CDR3 sequence is CASSSGRTTNYGYTF. CDR3 sequence (DNA): TGTGCCAGCAGTTCGGGACGGACGACTAACTATGGCTACACCTTC.

The V call is TRBV18, the J call TRBJ2-6; D ambiguous. Germline CDR1 KGHSH, CDR2 LQKENI. V was cut by 3 bases and J by 0 bases, with 9 bases left in between. This CDR3 is 16 amino acids long. The CDR3 DNA sequence: TGTGCCAGCTCACCGGGCGAACGCTCTGGGGCCAACGTCCTGACTTTC. Its translation: CASSPGERSGANVLTF.

This clonotype came up a few times. V is TRBV20-1 and J is TRBJ1-5; D gene unclear. CDR1 DFQATT and CDR2 SNEGSKA come from the germline V gene (reference sequence). This CDR3 has 18 residues. Trimming took 1 base from V and 2 from J, leaving 21 bases between them. The CDR3 nucleotides read TGCAGTGCTAGAGGGGCAGACCAAGGTACCCGGCGCAATCAGCCCCAGCATTTT. It specifies CSARGADQGTRRNQPQHF.